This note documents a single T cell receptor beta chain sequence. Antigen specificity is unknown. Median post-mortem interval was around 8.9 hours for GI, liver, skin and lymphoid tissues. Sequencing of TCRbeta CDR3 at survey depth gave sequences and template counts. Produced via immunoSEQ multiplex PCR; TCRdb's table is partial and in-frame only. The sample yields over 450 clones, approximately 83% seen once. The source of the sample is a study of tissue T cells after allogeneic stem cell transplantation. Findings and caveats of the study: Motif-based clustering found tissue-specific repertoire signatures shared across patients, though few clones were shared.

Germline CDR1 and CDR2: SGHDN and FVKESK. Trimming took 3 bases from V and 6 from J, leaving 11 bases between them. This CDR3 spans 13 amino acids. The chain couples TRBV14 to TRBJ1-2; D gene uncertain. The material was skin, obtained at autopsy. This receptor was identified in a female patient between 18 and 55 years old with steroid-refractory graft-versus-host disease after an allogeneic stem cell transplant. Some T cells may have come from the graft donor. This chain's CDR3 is CASSQPPPDGYTF. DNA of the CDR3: TGTGCCAGCAGCCAGCCACCGCCGGATGGCTACACCTTC. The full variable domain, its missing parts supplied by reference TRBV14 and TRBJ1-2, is EAGVTQFPSHSVIEKGQTVTLRCDPISGHDNLYWYRRVMGKEIKFLLHFVKESKQDESGMPNNRFLAERTGGTYSTLKVQPAELEDSGVYFCASSQPPPDGYTFGSGTRLTVV.